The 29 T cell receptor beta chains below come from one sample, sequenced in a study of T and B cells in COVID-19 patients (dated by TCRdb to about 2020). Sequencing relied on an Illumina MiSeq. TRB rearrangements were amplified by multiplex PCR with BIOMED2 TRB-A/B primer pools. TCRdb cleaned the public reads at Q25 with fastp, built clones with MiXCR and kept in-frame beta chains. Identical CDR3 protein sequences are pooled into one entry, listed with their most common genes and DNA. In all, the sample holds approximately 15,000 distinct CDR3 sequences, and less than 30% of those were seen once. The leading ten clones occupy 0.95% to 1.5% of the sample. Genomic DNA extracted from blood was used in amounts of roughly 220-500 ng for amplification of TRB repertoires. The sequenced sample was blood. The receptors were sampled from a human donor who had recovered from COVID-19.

The CDR3 DNA reads as TGTGCCAGCAGCCAGAGGTACGAGCAGTACTTC. It codes for CASSQRYEQYF. The chain uses TRBV6-2 or TRBV6-3 and TRBJ2-7; D is unresolved. From germline, CDR1 is MNHEY and CDR2 SVGEGT. V gave up 6 bases and J gave up 4 bases, with 7 bases separating them. CDR3 size: 11 residues.

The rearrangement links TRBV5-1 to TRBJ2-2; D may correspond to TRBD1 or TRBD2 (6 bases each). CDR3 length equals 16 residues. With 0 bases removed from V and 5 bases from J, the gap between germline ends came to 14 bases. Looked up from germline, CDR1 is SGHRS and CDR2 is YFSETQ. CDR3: CASSLALGGATGELFF. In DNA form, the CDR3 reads TGCGCCAGCAGCTTGGCCCTCGGGGGCGCAACCGGGGAGCTGTTTTTT. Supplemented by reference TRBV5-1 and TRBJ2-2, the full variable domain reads KAGVTQTPRYLIKTRGQQVTLSCSPISGHRSVSWYQQTPGQGLQFLFEYFSETQRNKGNFPGRFSGRQFSNSRSEMNVSTLELGDSALYLCASSLALGGATGELFFGEGSRLTVL.

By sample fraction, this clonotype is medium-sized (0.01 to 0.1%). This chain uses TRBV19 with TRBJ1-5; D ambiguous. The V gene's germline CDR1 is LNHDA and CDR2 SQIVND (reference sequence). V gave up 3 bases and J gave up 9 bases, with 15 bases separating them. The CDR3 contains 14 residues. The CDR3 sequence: CASSIPTSMMPQHF. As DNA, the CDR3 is TGTGCCAGTAGTATCCCCACCTCCATGATGCCCCAGCATTTT.

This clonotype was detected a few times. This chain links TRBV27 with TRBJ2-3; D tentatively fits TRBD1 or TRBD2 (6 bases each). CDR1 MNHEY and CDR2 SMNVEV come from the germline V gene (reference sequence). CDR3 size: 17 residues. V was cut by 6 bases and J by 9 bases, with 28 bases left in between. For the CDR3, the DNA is TGTGCCAGCAGCTTACTCGAAGGCGGGACCTTGGGGGCGACGCAGTATTTT. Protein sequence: CASSLLEGGTLGATQYF.

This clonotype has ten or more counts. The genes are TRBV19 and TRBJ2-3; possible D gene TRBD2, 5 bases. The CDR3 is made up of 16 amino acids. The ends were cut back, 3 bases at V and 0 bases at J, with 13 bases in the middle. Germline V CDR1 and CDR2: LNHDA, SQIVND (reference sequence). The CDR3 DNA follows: TGTGCCAGTAGTATTGGTGGCGGGCAGAGCACAGATACGCAGTATTTT. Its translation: CASSIGGGQSTDTQYF.

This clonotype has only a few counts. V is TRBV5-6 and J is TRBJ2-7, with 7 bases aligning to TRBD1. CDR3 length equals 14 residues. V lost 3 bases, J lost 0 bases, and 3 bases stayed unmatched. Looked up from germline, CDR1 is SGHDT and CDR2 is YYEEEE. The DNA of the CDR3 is TGTGCCAGCAGCTGGACAGGAGACTCCTACGAGCAGTACTTC. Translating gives CASSWTGDSYEQYF.

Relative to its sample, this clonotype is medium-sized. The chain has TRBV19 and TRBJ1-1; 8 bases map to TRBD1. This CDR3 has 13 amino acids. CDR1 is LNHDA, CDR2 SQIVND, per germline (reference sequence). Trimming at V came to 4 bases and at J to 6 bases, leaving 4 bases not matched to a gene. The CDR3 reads CASSTTGGPEAFF. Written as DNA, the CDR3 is TGTGCCAGTAGTACCACAGGGGGACCTGAAGCTTTCTTT.

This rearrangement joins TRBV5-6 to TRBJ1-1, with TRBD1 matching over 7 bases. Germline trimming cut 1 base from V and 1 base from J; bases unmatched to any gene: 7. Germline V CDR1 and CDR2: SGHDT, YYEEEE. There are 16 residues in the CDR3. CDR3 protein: CASSLRGPRANTEAFF. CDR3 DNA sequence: TGTGCCAGCAGCTTGAGGGGGCCCCGGGCGAACACTGAAGCTTTCTTT.

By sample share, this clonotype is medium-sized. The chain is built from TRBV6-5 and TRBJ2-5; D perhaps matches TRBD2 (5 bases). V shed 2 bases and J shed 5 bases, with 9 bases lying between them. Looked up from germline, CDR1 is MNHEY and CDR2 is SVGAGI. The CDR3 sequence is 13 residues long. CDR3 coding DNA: TGTGCCAGCAGTTACGGCGGGTCTGAGACCCAGTACTTC. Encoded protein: CASSYGGSETQYF.

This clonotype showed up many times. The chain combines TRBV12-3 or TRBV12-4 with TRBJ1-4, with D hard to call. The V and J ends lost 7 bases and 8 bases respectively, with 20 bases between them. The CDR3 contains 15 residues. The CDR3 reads CASTGPTALGEKLFF. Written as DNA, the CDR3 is TGTGCCAGCACCGGCCCTACCGCTCTAGGCGAAAAACTGTTTTTT.

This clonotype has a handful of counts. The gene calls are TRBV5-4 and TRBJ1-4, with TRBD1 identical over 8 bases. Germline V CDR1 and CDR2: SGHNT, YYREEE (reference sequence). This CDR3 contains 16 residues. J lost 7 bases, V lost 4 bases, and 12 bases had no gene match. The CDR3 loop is CASSLDRGLAGEKLFF. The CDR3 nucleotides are TGTGCCAGCAGCCTAGACAGGGGCTTAGCGGGTGAAAAACTGTTTTTT.

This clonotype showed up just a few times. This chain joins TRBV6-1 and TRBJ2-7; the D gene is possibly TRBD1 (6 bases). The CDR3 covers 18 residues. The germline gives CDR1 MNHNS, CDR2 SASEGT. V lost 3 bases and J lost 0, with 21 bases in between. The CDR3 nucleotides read TGTGCCAGCAGTGAGAACCCCCCCTGGACAGTCAGCTCCTACGAGCAGTACTTC. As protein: CASSENPPWTVSSYEQYF.

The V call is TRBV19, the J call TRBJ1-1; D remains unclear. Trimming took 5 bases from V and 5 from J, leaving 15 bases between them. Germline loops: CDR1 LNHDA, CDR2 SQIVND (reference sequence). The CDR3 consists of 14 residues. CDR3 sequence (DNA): TGTGCCAGTAGTCCTTTGGATATAGGGACTGAAGCTTTCTTT. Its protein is CASSPLDIGTEAFF.

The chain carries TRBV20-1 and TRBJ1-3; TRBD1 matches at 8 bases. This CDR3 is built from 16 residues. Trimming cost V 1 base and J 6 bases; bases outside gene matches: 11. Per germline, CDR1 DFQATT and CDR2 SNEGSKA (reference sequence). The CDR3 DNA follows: TGCAGTGCTAGAGCTCAAGGGGCAGGGGGCGAAAACACCATATATTTT. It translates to CSARAQGAGGENTIYF.

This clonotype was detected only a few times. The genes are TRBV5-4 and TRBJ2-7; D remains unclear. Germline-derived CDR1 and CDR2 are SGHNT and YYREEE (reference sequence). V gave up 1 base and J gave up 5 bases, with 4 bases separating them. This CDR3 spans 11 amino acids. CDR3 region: CASSLTDEQYF. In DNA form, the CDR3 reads TGTGCCAGCAGCTTGACAGACGAGCAGTACTTC.

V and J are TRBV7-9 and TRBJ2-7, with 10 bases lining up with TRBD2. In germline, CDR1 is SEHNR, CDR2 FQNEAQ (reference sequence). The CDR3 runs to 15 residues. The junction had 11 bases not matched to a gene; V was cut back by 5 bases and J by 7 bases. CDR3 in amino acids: CASSPLSSGRGEQYF. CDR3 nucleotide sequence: TGTGCCAGCAGCCCCTTGTCCAGCGGGAGGGGTGAGCAGTACTTC. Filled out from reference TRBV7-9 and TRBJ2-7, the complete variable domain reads DTGVSQNPRHKITKRGQNVTFRCDPISEHNRLYWYRQTLGQGPEFLTYFQNEAQLEKSRLLSDRFSAERPKGSFSTLEIQRTEQGDSAMYLCASSPLSSGRGEQYFGPGTRLTVT.

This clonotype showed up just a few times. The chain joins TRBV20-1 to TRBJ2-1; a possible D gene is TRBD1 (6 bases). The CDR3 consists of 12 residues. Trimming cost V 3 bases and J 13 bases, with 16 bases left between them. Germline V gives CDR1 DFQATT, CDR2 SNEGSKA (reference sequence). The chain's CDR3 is CSASWAGADQFF. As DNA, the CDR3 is TGCAGTGCTAGTTGGGCAGGGGCTGACCAGTTCTTC.

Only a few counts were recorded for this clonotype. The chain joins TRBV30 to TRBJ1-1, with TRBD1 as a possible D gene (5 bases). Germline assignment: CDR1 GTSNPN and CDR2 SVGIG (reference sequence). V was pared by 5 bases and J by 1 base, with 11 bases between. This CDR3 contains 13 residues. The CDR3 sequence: CAWGGRTNTEAFF. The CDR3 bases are TGTGCCTGGGGGGGACGGACGAACACTGAAGCTTTCTTT.

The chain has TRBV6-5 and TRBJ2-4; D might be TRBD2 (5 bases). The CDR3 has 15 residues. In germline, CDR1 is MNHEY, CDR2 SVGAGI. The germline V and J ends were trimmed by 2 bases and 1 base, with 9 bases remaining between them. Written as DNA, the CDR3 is TGTGCCAGCAGTTACACGAGGGAGGCCAAAAACATTCAGTACTTC. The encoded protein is CASSYTREAKNIQYF.

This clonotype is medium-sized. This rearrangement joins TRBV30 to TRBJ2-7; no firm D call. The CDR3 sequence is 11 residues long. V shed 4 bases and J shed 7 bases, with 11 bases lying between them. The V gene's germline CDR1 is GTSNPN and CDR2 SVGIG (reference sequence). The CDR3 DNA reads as TGTGCCTGGACCTCCCGAGAGGAGCAGTACTTC. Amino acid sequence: CAWTSREEQYF.

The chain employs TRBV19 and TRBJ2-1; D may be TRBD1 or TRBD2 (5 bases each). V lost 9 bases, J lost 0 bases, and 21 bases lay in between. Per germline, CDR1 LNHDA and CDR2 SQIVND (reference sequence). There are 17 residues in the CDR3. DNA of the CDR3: TGTGCCAGCCTTAGGGGCGGAGGCTACACCTCCTACAATGAGCAGTTCTTC. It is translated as CASLRGGGYTSYNEQFF.

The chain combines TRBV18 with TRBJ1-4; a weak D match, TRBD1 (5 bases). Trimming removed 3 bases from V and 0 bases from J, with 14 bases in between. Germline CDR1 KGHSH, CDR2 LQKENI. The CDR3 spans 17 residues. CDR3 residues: CASSPQGGGSTNEKLFF. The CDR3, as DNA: TGTGCCAGCTCACCCCAGGGTGGTGGATCAACTAATGAAAAACTGTTTTTT.

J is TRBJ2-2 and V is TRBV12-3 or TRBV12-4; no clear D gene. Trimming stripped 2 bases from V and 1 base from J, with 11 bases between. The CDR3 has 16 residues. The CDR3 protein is CASSLRGRLNTGELFF. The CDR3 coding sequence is TGTGCCAGCAGTTTACGTGGTCGGCTGAACACCGGGGAGCTGTTTTTT.

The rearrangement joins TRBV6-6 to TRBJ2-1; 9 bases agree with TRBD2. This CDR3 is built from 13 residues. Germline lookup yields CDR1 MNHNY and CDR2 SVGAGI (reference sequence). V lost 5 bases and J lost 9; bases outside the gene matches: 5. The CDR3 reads CASSTDSGGEQFF. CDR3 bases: TGTGCCAGCAGTACTGATAGCGGGGGTGAGCAGTTCTTC.

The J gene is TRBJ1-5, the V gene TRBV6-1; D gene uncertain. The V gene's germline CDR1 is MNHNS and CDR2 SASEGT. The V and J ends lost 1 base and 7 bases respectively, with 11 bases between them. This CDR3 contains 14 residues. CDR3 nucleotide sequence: TGTGCCAGCAGTGAAGGCTGGGATGGGCAGCCCCAGCATTTT. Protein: CASSEGWDGQPQHF.

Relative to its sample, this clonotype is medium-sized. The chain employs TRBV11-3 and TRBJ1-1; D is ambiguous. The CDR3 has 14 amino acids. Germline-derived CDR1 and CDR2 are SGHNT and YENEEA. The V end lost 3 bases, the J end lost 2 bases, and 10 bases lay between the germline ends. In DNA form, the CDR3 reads TGTGCCAGCAGCTTGGTAAGGGCCAACACTGAAGCTTTCTTT. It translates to CASSLVRANTEAFF.

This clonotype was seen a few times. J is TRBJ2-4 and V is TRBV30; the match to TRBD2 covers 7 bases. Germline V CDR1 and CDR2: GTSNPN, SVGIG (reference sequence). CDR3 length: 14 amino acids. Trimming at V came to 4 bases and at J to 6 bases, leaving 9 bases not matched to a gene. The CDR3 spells CAWNPSGTRNIQYF. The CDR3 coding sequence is TGTGCCTGGAATCCGAGCGGGACCCGAAACATTCAGTACTTC.

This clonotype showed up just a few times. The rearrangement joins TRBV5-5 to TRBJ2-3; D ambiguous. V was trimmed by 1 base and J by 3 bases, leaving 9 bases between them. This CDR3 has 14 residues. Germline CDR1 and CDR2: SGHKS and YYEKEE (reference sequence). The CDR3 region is CASSLQVPTDTQYF. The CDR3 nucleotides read TGTGCCAGCAGCTTGCAGGTTCCAACAGATACGCAGTATTTT.

CDR3 loop: CASTQPATGLAGQSNTGELFF. CDR3 DNA sequence: TGTGCCAGCACCCAACCGGCCACGGGGCTAGCGGGGCAATCGAACACCGGGGAGCTGTTTTTT. The chain has TRBV27 and TRBJ2-2; 9 bases are a match to TRBD2. The junction had 21 bases not matched to a gene; V was cut back by 7 bases and J by 0 bases. The CDR3 totals 21 residues. Per the germline V gene, CDR1 is MNHEY and CDR2 is SMNVEV (reference sequence).